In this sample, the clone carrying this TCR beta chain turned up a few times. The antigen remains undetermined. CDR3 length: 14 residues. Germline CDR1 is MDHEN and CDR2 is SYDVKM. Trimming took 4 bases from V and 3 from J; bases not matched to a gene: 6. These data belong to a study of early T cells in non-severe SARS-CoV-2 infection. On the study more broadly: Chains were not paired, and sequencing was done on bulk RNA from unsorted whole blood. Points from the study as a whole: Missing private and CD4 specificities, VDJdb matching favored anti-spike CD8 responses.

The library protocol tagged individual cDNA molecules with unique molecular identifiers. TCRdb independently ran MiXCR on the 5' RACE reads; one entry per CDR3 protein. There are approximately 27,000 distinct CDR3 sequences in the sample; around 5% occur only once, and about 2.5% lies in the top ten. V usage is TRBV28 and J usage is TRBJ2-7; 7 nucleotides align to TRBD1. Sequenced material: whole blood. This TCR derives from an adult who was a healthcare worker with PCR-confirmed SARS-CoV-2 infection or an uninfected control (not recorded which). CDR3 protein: CASSYPTGSYEQYF. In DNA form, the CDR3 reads TGTGCCAGCAGTTATCCGACAGGGAGCTACGAGCAGTACTTC.